A single sample gave rise to the 17 T cell receptor beta chains below, sequenced in a study of regulatory T cells in long-lasting Graves disease. Library construction for TCR beta used iRepertoire HTBI primers and Arm-PCR of CDR3 regions. TCRdb re-analysed the multiplex PCR reads in MiXCR, keeping a single row per CDR3 protein. The repertoire includes under 800,000 distinct CDR3 sequences, less than 20% of them detected once, and 15% to 20% sits in the top ten. The time point was: newly diagnosed GD, antithyroid drugs for less than 3 months. RNA extracted from PBMCs served as the sequencing template. The same specimen was also included in a second study, on T cells in Graves' hyperthyroidism and ophthalmopathy.

The sample here was peripheral blood mononuclear cells (PBMCs), taken at new diagnosis, from a patient treated with antithyroid drugs. These receptors were taken from a woman in her twenties or thirties with Graves disease.

This clonotype was counted only a few times. The V gene is TRBV5-6, the J gene TRBJ2-2; 7 bases fit TRBD2. CDR3 size: 15 residues. The germline CDR1 and CDR2 sequences are SGHDT and YYEEEE. V lost 1 base, J lost 7 bases, and 7 bases stayed unmatched. The CDR3 nucleotides are TGTGCCAGCAGCTTGTTATCGCGGGAGAGCGGGGAGCTGTTTTTT. Translation gives CASSLLSRESGELFF.

In regard to this clonotype: This clone may be a read error of a much larger clone one base away. The chain links TRBV6-1 to TRBJ1-4; TRBD1 matches at 10 bases. Germline V gene data show CDR1 as MNHNS and CDR2 as SASEGT. CDR3 length: 15 amino acids. In nucleotides, the CDR3 is TGTGCCAGCAGTCGACAGGGGGCCATTAATGAAAGACTGTTTTTT. Translated, it gives CASSRQGAINERLFF.

This clonotype was observed a handful of times. This chain joins TRBV6-1 and TRBJ1-2; D may be TRBD1 (5 bases). The CDR3 is made up of 15 amino acids. Germline V lookup: CDR1 MNHNS, CDR2 SASEGT. V was clipped by 6 bases and J by 4 bases, with 18 bases between them. In nucleotides, the CDR3 is TGTGCCAGCAGCCTAAGAGATAGGGGCCCCTATGGCTACACCTTC. Translation gives CASSLRDRGPYGYTF.

The chain employs TRBV3-1 and TRBJ2-1; D possibly corresponds to TRBD2 (5 bases). V was clipped by 8 bases and J by 2 bases, with 16 bases between them. Germline V gene sequence: CDR1 LGHDT, CDR2 YNNKEL (reference sequence). This CDR3 has 15 amino acids. Here the CDR3 reads CASSGGAAAYNEQFF. The CDR3 DNA sequence: TGTGCCAGCTCAGGTGGAGCGGCCGCCTACAATGAGCAGTTCTTC.

This clonotype was counted many times. The V gene is TRBV29-1, the J gene TRBJ1-4; D is perhaps TRBD1 (5 bases). This CDR3 region has 13 residues. V lost 7 bases and J lost 5, with 14 bases in between. Germline CDR1 and CDR2: SQVTM and ANQGSEA. The DNA of the CDR3 is TGCAGCGCTCAGACAGCCCCAAATGAAAAACTGTTTTTT. Translating it yields CSAQTAPNEKLFF.

This clonotype was picked up many times. CDR3 in amino acids: CSARETGFTEAFF. The CDR3 DNA reads as TGCAGTGCTAGAGAAACAGGGTTCACTGAAGCTTTCTTT. The rearrangement joins TRBV20-1 to TRBJ1-1; possible D gene TRBD1, 6 bases. CDR1 and CDR2 from the germline V gene are DFQATT and SNEGSKA (reference sequence). The CDR3 consists of 13 residues. V lost 0 bases and J 4 bases, leaving 9 bases between the germline ends.

This clonotype was recorded many times. The chain uses TRBV10-2 and TRBJ2-3; D unclear. Germline V CDR1 and CDR2: WSHSY, SAAADI. Trimming stripped 8 bases from V and 6 bases from J, with 12 bases between. CDR3 length: 12 amino acids. This chain's CDR3 is CASSHLGDTQYF. DNA for the CDR3: TGCGCCAGCTCCCATTTAGGGGATACGCAGTATTTT.

This chain uses TRBV6-1 with TRBJ1-3; maybe TRBD1 (5 bases). Germline V gene lookup returns CDR1 MNHNS and CDR2 SASEGT. Trimming removed 5 bases from V and 0 bases from J, with 23 bases in between. The CDR3 contains 19 residues. Here the CDR3 DNA reads TGTGCCAGCAGTCGGGGGTCGGGGACGGAAAAGAGCTCTGGAAACACCATATATTTT. Translation: CASSRGSGTEKSSGNTIYF.

This clonotype was recorded at least ten times. One junction end disagrees with the germline gene, perhaps due to a read error. The rearrangement links TRBV7-7 to TRBJ1-5, with TRBD1 identical over 8 bases. The CDR3 totals 16 residues. Germline V gene sequence: CDR1 SSHAT, CDR2 FNYEAQ (reference sequence). The CDR3 loop reads CASSDRTGRVDQPQHF. The CDR3 DNA sequence: TGTGCTAGCAGCGACCGGACAGGGAGAGTGGATCAGCCCCAGCATTTT.

At least ten counts were recorded for this clonotype. J is TRBJ1-2 and V is TRBV2, with 7 bases identical to TRBD1. V trimming: 4 bases; J trimming: 5 bases; junction bases outside the gene matches: 7. The CDR3 is 14 amino acids. CDR1 and CDR2 from the germline V gene are SNHLY and FYNNEI. Here the CDR3 DNA reads TGTGCCAGCAGTGTTCGGGACAGTCGGTATGGCTACACCTTC. It codes for CASSVRDSRYGYTF.

As to this clonotype: This may come from a read error, since a much larger clone is one base off. The chain employs TRBV20-1 and TRBJ2-3; a possible D gene is TRBD2 (5 bases). There are 11 residues in the CDR3. CDR1 is DFQATT and CDR2 is SNEGSKA in the germline V gene (reference sequence). The CDR3 coding sequence is TGCAGTGCCCCCAAGGGAGATACGGAGTATTTT. It yields the protein CSAPKGDTEYF.

The chain is built from TRBV20-1 and TRBJ2-5; the match to TRBD2 covers 12 bases. Germline V lookup: CDR1 DFQATT, CDR2 SNEGSKA (reference sequence). The junction had 7 bases not matched to a gene; V was cut back by 3 bases and J by 2 bases. This CDR3 region has 16 residues. CDR3 amino acids: CSASPGLAGFQETQYF. The CDR3 nucleotides read TGCAGTGCTAGCCCCGGACTAGCGGGATTTCAAGAGACCCAGTACTTC.

The chain carries TRBV6-1 and TRBJ1-3; D may be TRBD1 (5 bases). V lost 4 bases and J lost 0, with 19 bases in between. This CDR3 is built from 18 residues. CDR1 and CDR2 (germline): MNHNS, SASEGT. This CDR3 is CASSGYGRGGSSGNTIYF. The CDR3 DNA follows: TGTGCCAGCAGTGGTTACGGTCGGGGGGGGAGCTCTGGAAACACCATATATTTT.

This clonotype was detected many times. The chain uses TRBV29-1 and TRBJ1-5; tentatively, D is TRBD1 (5 bases). This CDR3 has 13 amino acids. Per germline, CDR1 SQVTM and CDR2 ANQGSEA. V was clipped by 4 bases and J by 6 bases, with 13 bases between them. This CDR3 is CSVAIGGGQPQHF. The CDR3 DNA reads as TGCAGCGTTGCAATTGGCGGGGGTCAGCCCCAGCATTTT. Full variable domain (outside the CDR3, taken from reference TRBV29-1 and TRBJ1-5): SAVISQKPSRDICQRGTSLTIQCQVDSQVTMMFWYRQQPGQSLTLIATANQGSEATYESGFVIDKFPISRPNLTFSTLTVSNMSPEDSSIYLCSVAIGGGQPQHFGDGTRLSIL.

V and J are TRBV13 and TRBJ2-7; D is possibly TRBD2 (6 bases). Deletions cut 4 bases from V and 6 bases from J, with 13 bases between. The CDR3 is 13 amino acids. Germline V gene sequence: CDR1 PRHDT, CDR2 FYEKMQ (reference sequence). In DNA, the CDR3 is TGTGCCAGCAGCTATTCGGGAGTGGGCGAGCAGTACTTC. Protein sequence: CASSYSGVGEQYF.

The table lists this clonotype with many counts. V and J are TRBV2 and TRBJ2-3; 8 bases fit TRBD1. Germline V gives CDR1 SNHLY, CDR2 FYNNEI. V shed 8 bases and J 2 bases; nucleotides not matched to a gene: 6. The CDR3 loop spans 14 amino acids. The CDR3 region has the DNA TGTGCCAGCGGAGGCAGGGGGCCCACAGATACGCAGTATTTT. This encodes CASGGRGPTDTQYF.

This clonotype was observed a few times. The chain uses TRBV30 and TRBJ2-3; D remains unclear. Deletions cut 3 bases from V and 8 bases from J, with 12 bases between. The germline V gene has CDR1 GTSNPN and CDR2 SVGIG (reference sequence). This CDR3 spans 12 amino acids. As DNA, the CDR3 is TGTGCCTGGAGCGAAACCTTGTCTACGCAGTATTTT. Its protein product is CAWSETLSTQYF.